The 21 T cell receptor beta chains below were found in one sample sequenced in a study of OX40 agonist ivuxolimab in advanced cancers. Libraries were prepared by immunoSEQ multiplex PCR; TCRdb keeps only in-frame clonotypes and omits some of them. The sample comprises tens of thousands of clones, around 81% of which are singletons, and about 4.8% rests with the top ten. The sequenced sample was CD4+ or CD8+ T cells sorted from blood, obtained in a trial of the OX40 agonist ivuxolimab. The receptor source for this set is an adult with an advanced solid tumor such as melanoma, head and neck, liver or kidney cancer.

The V gene is TRBV5-6, the J gene TRBJ1-1; 9 bases align to TRBD1. With 0 bases clipped from V and 7 bases from J, the junction kept 4 bases outside the gene matches. The CDR3 runs 14 residues. In germline, CDR1 is SGHDT, CDR2 YYEEEE. The CDR3 here is CASSLGDRAIEAFF. DNA of the CDR3: TGTGCCAGCAGCTTGGGGGACAGGGCGATTGAAGCTTTCTTT.

This sequence joins TRBV6-6 and TRBJ2-3; TRBD1 matches 7 bases. The germline V gene encodes CDR1 MNHNY and CDR2 SVGAGI (reference sequence). Germline trimming cut 6 bases from V and 0 bases from J; bases unmatched to any gene: 3. This CDR3 has 14 residues. The CDR3 sequence: CASRPTGSTDTQYF. Here the CDR3 DNA reads TGTGCCAGCAGACCGACAGGGAGCACAGATACGCAGTATTTT.

Turning to this clone: Germline and junction disagree at one end, which may indicate a read error. The rearrangement uses TRBV2 and TRBJ2-5; 11 nucleotides align to TRBD2. This CDR3 spans 14 amino acids. In germline, CDR1 is SNHLY, CDR2 FYNNEI. The CDR3: CASIRTSGLEIQYF. The DNA of the CDR3 is TGTGCCAGCATTAGGACTAGCGGGCTCGAGATCCAGTACTTC.

This chain connects TRBV2 to TRBJ1-1; no clear D gene. The CDR3 extends over 11 amino acids. Trimming shortened V by 2 bases and J by 11 bases, and 9 bases separated the two germline ends. Germline V lookup: CDR1 SNHLY, CDR2 FYNNEI. CDR3 protein: CASSENIWAFF. CDR3 DNA: TGTGCCAGCAGTGAAAACATTTGGGCTTTCTTT.

The chain combines TRBV5-1 with TRBJ1-2; TRBD1 might be the D (5 bases). This CDR3 has 12 amino acids. The germline V and J ends were trimmed by 1 base and 4 bases, with 5 bases remaining between them. CDR1 is SGHRS, CDR2 YFSETQ, per germline. The CDR3 DNA sequence: TGCGCCAGCAGCTTGCAGGGCTATGGCTACACCTTC. It encodes CASSLQGYGYTF.

The gene calls are TRBV2 and TRBJ1-2; TRBD1 matches 9 bases. Germline CDR1 reads SNHLY; CDR2 reads FYNNEI. The CDR3 runs to 15 residues. V shed 2 bases, J shed 8 bases, and the junction held 9 bases outside the gene matches. This CDR3 reads CASSEIGQGITGYTF. The CDR3 nucleotides are TGTGCCAGCAGTGAAATAGGACAGGGGATAACAGGCTACACCTTC. The full variable domain, in which reference TRBV2 and TRBJ1-2 provide the parts outside the CDR3, is EPEVTQTPSHQVTQMGQEVILRCVPISNHLYFYWYRQILGQKVEFLVSFYNNEISEKSEIFDDQFSVERPDGSNFTLKIRSTKLEDSAMYFCASSEIGQGITGYTFGSGTRLTVV.

The chain couples TRBV6-5 to TRBJ1-1; D unresolved. The CDR3 loop spans 13 amino acids. Trimming removed 7 bases from V and 1 base from J, with 10 bases in between. Germline assignment: CDR1 MNHEY and CDR2 SVGAGI. In nucleotides, the CDR3 is TGTGCCAGCAAGGGCAGCCGGAACACTGAAGCTTTCTTT. Amino acid sequence: CASKGSRNTEAFF.

As concerns this clone: Relative to the germline gene, one junction end is altered; a read error may explain this. This chain connects TRBV7-7 to TRBJ2-2; the match to TRBD1 covers 10 bases. The CDR3 sequence is 13 residues long. Germline CDR1 is SSHAT and CDR2 is FNYEAQ (reference sequence). The CDR3 bases are TGTGCTAGCAGCCGACAGGGGGCAGGGGAGCTGTTTTTT. It specifies CASSRQGAGELFF. Looking up the rest from reference TRBV7-7 and TRBJ2-2 gives the full variable domain: GAGVSQSPRYKVTKRGQDVTLRCDPISSHATLYWYQQALGQGPEFLTYFNYEAQPDKSGLPSDRFSAERPEGSISTLTIQRTEQRDSAMYRCASSRQGAGELFFGEGSRLTVL.

V usage is TRBV18 and J usage is TRBJ1-6; D gene uncertain. The CDR3 extends over 15 amino acids. V was cut by 5 bases and J by 7 bases, with 15 bases left in between. CDR1 KGHSH and CDR2 LQKENI come from the germline V gene. CDR3 DNA: TGTGCCAGCTCATCAATGGACTGGGTGAATTCACCCCTCCACTTT. Translating gives CASSSMDWVNSPLHF.

The chain carries TRBV7-2 and TRBJ1-2; D uncertain. This CDR3 has 16 amino acids. Germline V gene data show CDR1 as SGHTA and CDR2 as FQGNSA. The V gene lost 3 bases and the J gene lost 4 bases, with 18 bases spanning the gap. The DNA of the CDR3 is TGTGCCAGCAGCTTTAGGAACCTCCAATCTAGCTATGGCTACACCTTC. Its protein is CASSFRNLQSSYGYTF.

This clone was seen once. The genes are TRBV7-2 and TRBJ1-1; no firm D call. The V end was cut by 4 bases, the J end by 1 base, with 16 bases between. Germline V lookup: CDR1 SGHTA, CDR2 FQGNSA. This CDR3 is built from 16 residues. As DNA, the CDR3 is TGTGCCAGCAGCTCCCACCACCTGGGCCCGAACACTGAAGCTTTCTTT. It is translated as CASSSHHLGPNTEAFF. The full variable domain, rest sourced from reference TRBV7-2 and TRBJ1-1, is GAGVSQSPSNKVTEKGKDVELRCDPISGHTALYWYRQSLGQGLEFLIYFQGNSAPDKSGLPSDRFSAERTGGSVSTLTIQRTQQEDSAVYLCASSSHHLGPNTEAFFGQGTRLTVV.

The V and J genes are TRBV4-2 and TRBJ1-2; TRBD1 is a possible D gene (5 bases). Trimming left V 0 bases short and J 7 bases short, with 9 bases between. The CDR3 consists of 13 residues. CDR1 is LGHNA and CDR2 is YNFKEQ in the germline V gene. CDR3 in amino acids: CASSQDRASGYTF. The CDR3 DNA is TGTGCCAGCAGCCAAGACAGGGCTAGTGGCTACACCTTC.

This chain connects TRBV10-3 to TRBJ2-7; 7 nucleotides align to TRBD2. The CDR3 has 15 amino acids. V lost 6 bases to trimming and J lost 2 bases; unmatched junction nucleotides: 10. Germline V lookup: CDR1 ENHRY, CDR2 SYGVKD. This CDR3 reads CAISEGRGGPYEQYF. The CDR3 DNA follows: TGTGCCATCAGCGAAGGCCGCGGGGGACCCTACGAGCAGTACTTC.

The J gene is TRBJ2-7, the V gene TRBV6-5; no reliable D call. Trimming took off 6 bases at V and 7 bases at J, with 13 bases between the two ends. CDR3 length equals 12 residues. CDR1 is MNHEY and CDR2 is SVGAGI in the germline V gene. The CDR3 coding sequence is TGTGCCAGCAGCTCGGACGGAAGGGAGCAGTACTTC. This encodes CASSSDGREQYF.

This CDR3 reads CASRREAGASYEQYF. In DNA form, the CDR3 reads TGTGCCAGCAGGCGGGAGGCGGGGGCCTCCTACGAGCAGTACTTC. This chain uses TRBV6-5 with TRBJ2-7; TRBD2 matches at 8 bases. Germline lookup yields CDR1 MNHEY and CDR2 SVGAGI. The V and J ends lost 6 bases and 0 bases, in that order; junction bases with no gene match: 7. The CDR3 is made up of 15 amino acids.

The gene calls are TRBV29-1 and TRBJ2-5, with TRBD2 identical over 9 bases. The V gene's germline CDR1 is SQVTM and CDR2 ANQGSEA. The CDR3 is 14 residues long. Trimming removed 4 bases from V and 2 bases from J; junction bases left unmatched: 5. The CDR3 spells CSVVPSGVQETQYF. The CDR3 DNA reads as TGCAGCGTTGTCCCTAGCGGGGTTCAAGAGACCCAGTACTTC.

The chain has TRBV2 and TRBJ1-4; possibly TRBD1 for D (6 bases). The CDR3 loop spans 19 amino acids. The V end was cut by 2 bases, the J end by 0 bases, with 19 bases between. Germline-derived CDR1 and CDR2 are SNHLY and FYNNEI. CDR3 sequence (DNA): TGTGCCAGCAGTGAACGGGTCAGGGGAGAACTCGCAACTAATGAAAAACTGTTTTTT. It yields the protein CASSERVRGELATNEKLFF.

J is TRBJ2-7 and V is TRBV7-2, with 9 positions matching TRBD2. Germline CDR1 and CDR2: SGHTA and FQGNSA. This CDR3 spans 16 amino acids. The ends lost 4 bases at V and 1 base at J; junction bases unmatched: 8. Here the CDR3 DNA reads TGTGCCAGCAGCTCCCTAGCGGGGAGGGGTTCCTACGAGCAGTACTTC. Protein product: CASSSLAGRGSYEQYF. Supplemented by reference TRBV7-2 and TRBJ2-7, the full variable domain reads GAGVSQSPSNKVTEKGKDVELRCDPISGHTALYWYRQSLGQGLEFLIYFQGNSAPDKSGLPSDRFSAERTGGSVSTLTIQRTQQEDSAVYLCASSSLAGRGSYEQYFGPGTRLTVT.

The chain has TRBV6-5 and TRBJ2-5, with a possible D match to TRBD1 (5 bases). There are 16 residues in the CDR3. Germline loops: CDR1 MNHEY, CDR2 SVGAGI. V was clipped by 4 bases and J by 0 bases, with 15 bases between them. CDR3 bases: TGTGCCAGCAGTTTTTTAGACAAGGGGTACCAAGAGACCCAGTACTTC. It yields the protein CASSFLDKGYQETQYF.

The chain employs TRBV10-3 and TRBJ2-2; the match to TRBD1 covers 9 bases. The V gene end was trimmed by 4 bases and the J gene end by 3 bases; junction bases not matched to a gene: 0. Germline V gives CDR1 ENHRY, CDR2 SYGVKD. This CDR3 has 14 amino acids. For the CDR3, the DNA is TGTGCCATCAGTGGGGACAGGGACACCGGGGAGCTGTTTTTT. This sequence encodes CAISGDRDTGELFF.

Regarding this clone: Other DNA sequences of this sample code for an identical CDR3. This chain connects TRBV29-1 to TRBJ2-2, with 8 bases fitting TRBD1. This CDR3 is 15 amino acids long. V shed 6 bases and J 0 bases; nucleotides not matched to a gene: 6. Per the germline V gene, CDR1 is SQVTM and CDR2 is ANQGSEA. CDR3 residues: CSVDPGGANTGELFF. CDR3 nucleotide sequence: TGCAGCGTGGATCCAGGGGGCGCGAACACCGGGGAGCTGTTTTTT.